These 2 T cell receptor beta chains share one sample of origin, sequenced in a study of control samples from healthy donors and cancer patients. Some clones are missing from TCRdb's copy, which holds only in-frame ones; the method was immunoSEQ multiplex PCR. The table has around 120,000 clones, approximately 89% seen once. Sequenced sample: blood. The receptors stem from a man aged 55 to 70 in good health.

This clone was counted a single time. V usage is TRBV5-4 and J usage is TRBJ1-1; D possibly corresponds to TRBD1 (5 bases). Looked up from germline, CDR1 is SGHNT and CDR2 is YYREEE (reference sequence). The CDR3 totals 14 residues. Trimming stripped 1 base from V and 5 bases from J, with 12 bases between. CDR3 region: CASSLPGTATEAFF. The CDR3 coding sequence is TGTGCCAGCAGCTTGCCCGGGACTGCTACTGAAGCTTTCTTT.

This clone was detected only once. The chain uses TRBV28 and TRBJ2-7, with D unresolved. V lost 3 bases to trimming and J lost 4 bases, with 10 bases between them. The CDR3 is made up of 13 amino acids. The germline V gene encodes CDR1 MDHEN and CDR2 SYDVKM. The CDR3 protein is CASSFGEPYEQYF. CDR3 DNA: TGTGCCAGCAGTTTCGGAGAGCCGTACGAGCAGTACTTC.